This T cell receptor beta chain was sequenced for a study of blood T cells in healthy people across ages. Study findings and constraints: For the donors, CMV status was unknown and possibly confounded expanded clonotype changes. In long-lived donors, naive CD4+ cell counts and diversity exceeded those of aged donors.

Each sample gave at least 6.5 million isolated PBMCs. Germline CDR1 is DFQATT and CDR2 is SNEGSKA (reference sequence). Deletions cut 3 bases from V and 3 bases from J, with 9 bases between. The CDR3 has 13 amino acids. Alongside a J-beta primer mix, a sample-barcoded 5' primer served in a second PCR lasting about 7 to 12 cycles. A template-switch adaptor with 12 random nucleotides tagged each cDNA molecule. TCRdb processed the 5' RACE reads anew with MiXCR; each CDR3 protein has one entry. This table has 600,000 to 800,000 distinct CDR3 sequences, roughly 21% appearing once. As to this clonotype: The antigen is unknown.

The chain uses TRBV20-1 and TRBJ2-1; D gene unclear. The sample taken for sequencing was blood. This TCR was sampled from a man between 65 and 85 years old in good health. The DNA of the CDR3 is TGCAGTGCTAGCGGCCCCGGCTACAATGAGCAGTTCTTC. Residues: CSASGPGYNEQFF.